These 13 T cell receptor beta chains were sequenced from one sample in a study of blood T cell repertoires in COVID-19. The assay was immunoSEQ multiplex PCR, and TCRdb's table has in-frame clones only and misses some. Altogether approximately 220,000 clones are present, 85% being singletons, with the ten largest covering roughly a sixth. Sequenced: PBMCs or T cells enriched from blood (not recorded which). These receptors were collected from a man aged 40-50 years who had recovered from COVID-19.

Only a few counts were recorded for this clone. The rearrangement links TRBV2 to TRBJ2-1; D perhaps matches TRBD2 (7 bases). With 7 bases removed from V and 3 bases from J, the gap between germline ends came to 16 bases. Germline assignment: CDR1 SNHLY and CDR2 FYNNEI. The CDR3 has 15 residues. The DNA for the CDR3 is TGTGCCAGCATCCCCAGCGGGACACACTACAATGAGCAGTTCTTC. It yields the protein CASIPSGTHYNEQFF.

V usage is TRBV4-1 and J usage is TRBJ1-6; 10 bases line up with TRBD1. CDR3 length: 16 amino acids. In germline, CDR1 is MGHRA, CDR2 YSYEKL. The J segment lost 7 bases and the V segment lost 1 base, leaving 4 bases of the junction unmatched. Here the CDR3 DNA reads TGCGCCAGCAGCCAAGGTGGGACAGGGGTAAATTCACCCCTCCACTTT. The encoded protein is CASSQGGTGVNSPLHF.

This clone has just a few counts. The V gene is TRBV3-1 (or the pseudogene TRBV3-2), the J gene TRBJ2-7; the match to TRBD1 covers 10 bases. Unmatched junction bases numbered 7, after V lost 4 bases and J lost 4 bases. This CDR3 is 15 amino acids long. Per the germline V gene, CDR1 is LGHDT and CDR2 is YNNKEL (reference sequence). CDR3 nucleotides: TGTGCCAGCAGCCCTGGGACAGGGGTCGAGTACGAGCAGTACTTC. This sequence encodes CASSPGTGVEYEQYF.

There are a few counts of this clone. The chain joins TRBV7-9 to TRBJ1-1, with D perhaps TRBD1 (6 bases). This CDR3 comprises 14 residues. The germline CDR1 and CDR2 sequences are SEHNR and FQNEAQ (reference sequence). With 5 bases removed from V and 7 bases from J, the gap between germline ends came to 17 bases. The CDR3 nucleotides read TGTGCCAGCAGCAATTCAGGGGCGCAGGATGAAGCTTTCTTT. Protein: CASSNSGAQDEAFF.

CDR3 protein: CSVGSPGQGFYEQYF. CDR3 bases: TGCAGCGTTGGCTCCCCGGGACAGGGGTTCTACGAGCAGTACTTC. The V gene is TRBV29-1, the J gene TRBJ2-7; 10 nucleotides line up with TRBD1. J gave up 3 bases and V 4 bases, and 9 bases lay outside the gene matches. Germline loops: CDR1 SQVTM, CDR2 ANQGSEA. The CDR3 sequence is 15 residues long.

The chain combines TRBV18 with TRBJ2-7; D remains unclear. The V gene's germline CDR1 is KGHSH and CDR2 LQKENI. V lost 0 bases and J lost 2, with 8 bases in between. The CDR3 has 14 residues. The CDR3 coding sequence is TGTGCCAGCTCACCACCGGCAGGTCCCTACGAGCAGTACTTC. Protein product: CASSPPAGPYEQYF.

The genes are TRBV7-2 and TRBJ2-1; D is undetermined. Germline CDR1 SGHTA, CDR2 FQGNSA. Trimming left V 3 bases short and J 5 bases short, with 11 bases between. The CDR3 spans 14 residues. The CDR3 DNA sequence: TGTGCCAGCAGCTTGGAGCAGAAACACAATGAGCAGTTCTTC. It codes for CASSLEQKHNEQFF.

The gene calls are TRBV24-1 and TRBJ1-5, with TRBD1 matching 8 bases. V trimming: 0 bases; J trimming: 5 bases; junction bases outside the gene matches: 11. The CDR3 spans 18 residues. CDR1 is KGHDR, CDR2 SFDVKD, per germline. The DNA for the CDR3 is TGTGCCACCAGTGATTTGATTAAAGACAGGGGAAGAGATCAGCCCCAGCATTTT. It encodes CATSDLIKDRGRDQPQHF.

V and J are TRBV7-9 and TRBJ2-7; no definite D call. Germline V gene lookup returns CDR1 SEHNR and CDR2 FQNEAQ (reference sequence). This CDR3 is built from 13 residues. The V end was cut by 5 bases, the J end by 4 bases, with 12 bases between. The CDR3 region is CASSPPLLYEQYF. Written as DNA, the CDR3 is TGTGCCAGCAGCCCCCCCCTCCTGTACGAGCAGTACTTC. Together with reference TRBV7-9 and TRBJ2-7, the CDR3 gives the full variable domain: DTGVSQNPRHKITKRGQNVTFRCDPISEHNRLYWYRQTLGQGPEFLTYFQNEAQLEKSRLLSDRFSAERPKGSFSTLEIQRTEQGDSAMYLCASSPPLLYEQYFGPGTRLTVT.

CDR3: CASSVGTPYEQYF. The CDR3 DNA reads as TGTGCCAGCAGCGTCGGGACTCCGTACGAGCAGTACTTC. J is TRBJ2-7 and V is TRBV6-6; D perhaps matches TRBD2 (6 bases). Germline V gene sequence: CDR1 MNHNY, CDR2 SVGAGI (reference sequence). Trimming took off 6 bases at V and 4 bases at J, with 13 bases between the two ends. The CDR3 is 13 amino acids.

V gene TRBV7-2 combines with J gene TRBJ2-1, with D maybe TRBD1 (6 bases). The CDR3 runs 14 residues. The germline V gene encodes CDR1 SGHTA and CDR2 FQGNSA. Between the trimmed V and J ends, which lost 7 bases and 4 bases, there was a span of 14 bases. The CDR3 here is CASTPDRTYNEQFF. The DNA for the CDR3 is TGTGCCAGCACCCCTGACAGGACTTACAATGAGCAGTTCTTC.

The chain carries TRBV9 and TRBJ2-7; D may be TRBD1 (6 bases). Germline loops: CDR1 SGDLS, CDR2 YYNGEE. The CDR3 has 14 residues. The germline V and J ends were trimmed by 4 bases and 6 bases, with 17 bases remaining between them. The CDR3 region has the DNA TGTGCCAGCAGCACAACGATACAGGGTTTCGAGCAGTACTTC. This gives the protein CASSTTIQGFEQYF.

The J gene is TRBJ1-2, the V gene TRBV21-1; TRBD1 is the table's D call, not checked against the DNA. TRBV21-1 is listed as a pseudogene. This CDR3 has 13 amino acids. The CDR3 bases are TGTGCCAGCAGCAAGGCAGGCCAGTATGGCTACACCTTC. Its protein product is CASSKAGQYGYTF.